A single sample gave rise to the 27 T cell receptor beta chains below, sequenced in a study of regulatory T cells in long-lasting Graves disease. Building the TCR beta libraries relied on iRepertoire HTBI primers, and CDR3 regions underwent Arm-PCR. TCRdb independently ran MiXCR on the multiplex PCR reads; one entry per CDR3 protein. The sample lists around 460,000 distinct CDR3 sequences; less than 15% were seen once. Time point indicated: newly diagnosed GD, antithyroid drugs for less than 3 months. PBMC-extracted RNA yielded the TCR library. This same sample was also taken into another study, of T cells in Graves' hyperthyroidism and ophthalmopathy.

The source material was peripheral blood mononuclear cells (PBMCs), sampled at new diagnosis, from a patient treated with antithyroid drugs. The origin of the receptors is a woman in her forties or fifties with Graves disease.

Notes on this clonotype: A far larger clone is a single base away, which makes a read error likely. CDR3 bases: TGTGCCAGCAGCTTAGGCGGGAGCTACGAGCAGTTCTTC. Its protein product is CASSLGGSYEQFF. This rearrangement joins TRBV11-2 to TRBJ2-1; TRBD2 matches 7 bases. The J segment lost 10 bases and the V segment lost 1 base, leaving 4 bases of the junction unmatched. The CDR3 spans 13 residues. Germline V CDR1 and CDR2: SGHAT, FQNNGV.

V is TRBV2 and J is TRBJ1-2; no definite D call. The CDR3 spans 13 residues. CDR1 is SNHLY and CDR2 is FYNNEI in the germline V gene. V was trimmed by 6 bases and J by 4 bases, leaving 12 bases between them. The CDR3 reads CASRLQSSYGYTF. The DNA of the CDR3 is TGTGCCAGCAGACTACAGTCCTCCTATGGCTACACCTTC.

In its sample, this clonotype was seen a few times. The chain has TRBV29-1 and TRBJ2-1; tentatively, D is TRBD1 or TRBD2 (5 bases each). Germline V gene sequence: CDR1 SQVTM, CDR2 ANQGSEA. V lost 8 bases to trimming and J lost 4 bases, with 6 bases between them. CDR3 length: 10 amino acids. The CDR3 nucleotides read TGCAGCTGGGGGTACAATGAGCAGTTCTTC. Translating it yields CSWGYNEQFF.

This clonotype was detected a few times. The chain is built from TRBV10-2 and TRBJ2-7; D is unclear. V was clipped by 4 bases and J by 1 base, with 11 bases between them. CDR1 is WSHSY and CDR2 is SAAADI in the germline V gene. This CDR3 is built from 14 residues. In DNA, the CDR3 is TGCGCCAGCAGTGTGGCGATAAGGTCCTACGAGCAGTACTTC. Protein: CASSVAIRSYEQYF.

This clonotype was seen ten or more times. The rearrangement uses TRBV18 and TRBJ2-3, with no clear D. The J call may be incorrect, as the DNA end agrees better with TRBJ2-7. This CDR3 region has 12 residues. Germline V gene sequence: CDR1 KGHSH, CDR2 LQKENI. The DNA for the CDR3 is TGTGCCAGCTCTCCCGACCACTACGAGCAGTACTTC. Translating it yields CASSPDHYEQYF.

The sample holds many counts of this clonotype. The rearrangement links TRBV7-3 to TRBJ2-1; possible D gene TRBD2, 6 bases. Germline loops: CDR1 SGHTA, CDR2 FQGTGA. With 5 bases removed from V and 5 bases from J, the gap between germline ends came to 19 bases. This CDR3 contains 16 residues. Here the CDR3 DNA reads TGTGCCAGCAGCGAGACTAGTCTTAGGGTCAACAATGAGCAGTTCTTC. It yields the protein CASSETSLRVNNEQFF.

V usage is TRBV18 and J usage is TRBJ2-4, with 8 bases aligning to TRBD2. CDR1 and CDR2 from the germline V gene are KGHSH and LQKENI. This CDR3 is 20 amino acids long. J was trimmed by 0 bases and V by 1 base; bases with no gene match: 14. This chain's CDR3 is CASSPRREEARRLAKNIQYF. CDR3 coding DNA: TGTGCCAGCTCACCACGGCGGGAGGAAGCTCGACGTCTAGCCAAAAACATTCAGTACTTC. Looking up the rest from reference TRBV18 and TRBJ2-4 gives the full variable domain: NAGVMQNPRHLVRRRGQEARLRCSPMKGHSHVYWYRQLPEEGLKFMVYLQKENIIDESGMPKERFSAEFPKEGPSILRIQQVVRGDSAAYFCASSPRREEARRLAKNIQYFGAGTRLSVL.

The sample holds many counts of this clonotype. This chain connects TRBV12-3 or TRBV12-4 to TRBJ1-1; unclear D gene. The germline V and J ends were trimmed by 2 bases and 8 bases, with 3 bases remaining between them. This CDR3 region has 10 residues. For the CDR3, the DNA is TGTGCCAGCAGTTTATCCGAAGCTTTCTTT. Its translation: CASSLSEAFF.

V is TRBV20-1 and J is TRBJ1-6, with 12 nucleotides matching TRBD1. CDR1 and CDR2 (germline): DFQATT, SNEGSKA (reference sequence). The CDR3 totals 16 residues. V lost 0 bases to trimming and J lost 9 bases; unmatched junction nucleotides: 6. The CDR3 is CSARDRPGQGASPLHF. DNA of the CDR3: TGCAGTGCTAGAGATCGCCCGGGACAGGGGGCTTCACCCCTCCACTTT.

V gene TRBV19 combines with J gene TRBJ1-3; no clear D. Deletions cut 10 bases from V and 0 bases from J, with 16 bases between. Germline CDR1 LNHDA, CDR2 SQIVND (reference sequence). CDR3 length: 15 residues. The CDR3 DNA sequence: TGTGCCACCTCCAACCGGGTTTTCTCTGGAAACACCATATATTTT. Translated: CATSNRVFSGNTIYF. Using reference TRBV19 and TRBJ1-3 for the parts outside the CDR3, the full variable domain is DGGITQSPKYLFRKEGQNVTLSCEQNLNHDAMYWYRQDPGQGLRLIYYSQIVNDFQKGDIAEGYSVSREKKESFPLTVTSAQKNPTAFYLCATSNRVFSGNTIYFGEGSWLTVV.

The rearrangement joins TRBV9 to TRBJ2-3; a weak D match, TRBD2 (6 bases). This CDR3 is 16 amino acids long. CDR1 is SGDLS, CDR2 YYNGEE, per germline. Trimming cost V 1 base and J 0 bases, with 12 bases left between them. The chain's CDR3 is CASSVLGGASTDTQYF. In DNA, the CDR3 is TGTGCCAGCAGCGTATTGGGGGGAGCTAGCACAGATACGCAGTATTTT. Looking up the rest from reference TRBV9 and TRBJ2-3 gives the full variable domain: DSGVTQTPKHLITATGQRVTLRCSPRSGDLSVYWYQQSLDQGLQFLIQYYNGEERAKGNILERFSAQQFPDLHSELNLSSLELGDSALYFCASSVLGGASTDTQYFGPGTRLTVL.

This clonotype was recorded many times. CDR3 coding DNA: TGTGCCAGCAGTTTAATTCAGGGAGAGACCCAGTACTTC. It encodes CASSLIQGETQYF. The chain is built from TRBV28 and TRBJ2-5; a weak D match, TRBD1 (5 bases). With 2 bases removed from V and 4 bases from J, the gap between germline ends came to 8 bases. CDR1 MDHEN and CDR2 SYDVKM come from the germline V gene. CDR3 size: 13 residues.

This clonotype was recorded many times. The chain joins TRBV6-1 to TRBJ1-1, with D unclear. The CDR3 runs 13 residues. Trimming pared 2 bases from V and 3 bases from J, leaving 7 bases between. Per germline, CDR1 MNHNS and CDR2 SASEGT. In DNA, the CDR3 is TGTGCCAGCAGTGAACAACCTGACACTGAAGCTTTCTTT. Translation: CASSEQPDTEAFF.

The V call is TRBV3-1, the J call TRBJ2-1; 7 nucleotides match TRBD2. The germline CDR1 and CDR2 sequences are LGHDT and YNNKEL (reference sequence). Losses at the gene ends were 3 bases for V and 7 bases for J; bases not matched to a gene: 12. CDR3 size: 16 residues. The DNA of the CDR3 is TGTGCCAGCAGCCACCGCCTAGCGGCAAAGGAGAATGAGCAGTTCTTC. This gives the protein CASSHRLAAKENEQFF.

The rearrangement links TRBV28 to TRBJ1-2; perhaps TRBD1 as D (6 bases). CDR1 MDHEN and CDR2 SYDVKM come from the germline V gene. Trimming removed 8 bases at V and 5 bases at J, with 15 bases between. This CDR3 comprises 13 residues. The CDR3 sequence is CASDNREAYGYTF. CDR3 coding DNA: TGTGCCAGCGATAACAGGGAAGCGTATGGCTACACCTTC.

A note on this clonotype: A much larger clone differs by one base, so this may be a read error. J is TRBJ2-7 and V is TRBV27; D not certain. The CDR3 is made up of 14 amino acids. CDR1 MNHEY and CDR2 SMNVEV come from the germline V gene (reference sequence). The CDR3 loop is CAGSWGKNVHEQYF. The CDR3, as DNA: TGTGCCGGCAGTTGGGGTAAGAACGTCCACGAGCAGTACTTC.

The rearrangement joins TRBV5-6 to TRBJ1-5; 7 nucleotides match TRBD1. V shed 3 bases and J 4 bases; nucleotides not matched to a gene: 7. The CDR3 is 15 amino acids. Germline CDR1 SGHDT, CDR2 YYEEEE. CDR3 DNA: TGTGCCAGCAGCTCGACTGGACAGGAGAATCAGCCCCAGCATTTT. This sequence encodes CASSSTGQENQPQHF.

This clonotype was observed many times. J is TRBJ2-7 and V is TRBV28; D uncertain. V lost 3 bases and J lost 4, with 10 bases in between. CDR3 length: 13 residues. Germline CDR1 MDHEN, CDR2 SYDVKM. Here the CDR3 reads CASSLELVYEQYF. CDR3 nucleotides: TGTGCCAGCAGTTTGGAGTTAGTGTACGAGCAGTACTTC.

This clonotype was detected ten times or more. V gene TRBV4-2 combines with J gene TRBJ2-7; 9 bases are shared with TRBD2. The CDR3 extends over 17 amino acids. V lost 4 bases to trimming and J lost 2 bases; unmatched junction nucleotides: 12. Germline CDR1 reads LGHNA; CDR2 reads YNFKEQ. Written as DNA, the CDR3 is TGTGCCAGCAGCCCAGAAACCCCTAGCGGGAATACCTACGAGCAGTACTTC. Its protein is CASSPETPSGNTYEQYF.

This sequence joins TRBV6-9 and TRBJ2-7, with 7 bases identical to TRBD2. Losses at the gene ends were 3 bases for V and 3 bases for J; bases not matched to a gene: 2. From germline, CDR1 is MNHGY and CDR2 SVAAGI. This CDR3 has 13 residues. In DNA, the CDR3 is TGTGCCAGCAGTTACAGGACTAGCTACGAGCAGTACTTC. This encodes CASSYRTSYEQYF.

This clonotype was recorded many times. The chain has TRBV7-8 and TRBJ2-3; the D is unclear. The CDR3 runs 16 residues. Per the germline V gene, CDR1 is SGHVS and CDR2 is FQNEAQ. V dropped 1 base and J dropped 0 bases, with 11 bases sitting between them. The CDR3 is CASSLEGLGSTDTQYF. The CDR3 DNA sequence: TGTGCCAGCAGCTTAGAAGGGCTGGGCAGCACAGATACGCAGTATTTT.

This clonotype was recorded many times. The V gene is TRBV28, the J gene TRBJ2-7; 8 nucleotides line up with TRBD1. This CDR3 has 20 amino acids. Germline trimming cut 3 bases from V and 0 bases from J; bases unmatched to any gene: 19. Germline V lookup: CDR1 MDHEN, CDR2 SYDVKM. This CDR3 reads CASSLTMWGQEITSSYEQYF. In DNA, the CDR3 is TGTGCCAGCAGTTTGACTATGTGGGGACAGGAGATAACCAGCTCCTACGAGCAGTACTTC.

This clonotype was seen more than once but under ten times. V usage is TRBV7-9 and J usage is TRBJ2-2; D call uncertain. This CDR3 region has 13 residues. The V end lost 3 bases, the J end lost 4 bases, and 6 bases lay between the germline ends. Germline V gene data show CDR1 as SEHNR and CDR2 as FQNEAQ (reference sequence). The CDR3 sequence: CASSFDGTGELFF. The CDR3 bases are TGTGCCAGCAGCTTTGACGGCACCGGGGAGCTGTTTTTT. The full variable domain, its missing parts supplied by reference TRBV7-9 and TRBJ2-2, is DTGVSQNPRHKITKRGQNVTFRCDPISEHNRLYWYRQTLGQGPEFLTYFQNEAQLEKSRLLSDRFSAERPKGSFSTLEIQRTEQGDSAMYLCASSFDGTGELFFGEGSRLTVL.

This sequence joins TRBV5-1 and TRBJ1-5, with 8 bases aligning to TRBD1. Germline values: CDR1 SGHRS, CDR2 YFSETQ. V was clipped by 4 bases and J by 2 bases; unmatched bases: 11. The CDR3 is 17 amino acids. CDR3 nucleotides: TGCGCCAGCAGCCCAGGTCCGGGACAGGAGGGCAATCAGCCCCAGCATTTT. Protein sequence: CASSPGPGQEGNQPQHF. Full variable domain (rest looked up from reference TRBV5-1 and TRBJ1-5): KAGVTQTPRYLIKTRGQQVTLSCSPISGHRSVSWYQQTPGQGLQFLFEYFSETQRNKGNFPGRFSGRQFSNSRSEMNVSTLELGDSALYLCASSPGPGQEGNQPQHFGDGTRLSIL.

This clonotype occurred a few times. Written as DNA, the CDR3 is TGTGCCTGGATTGCGGCGGGAGGAACAGATACGCAGTATTTT. It translates to CAWIAAGGTDTQYF. The V call is TRBV30, the J call TRBJ2-3; 8 positions match TRBD2. With 4 bases clipped from V and 3 bases from J, the junction kept 6 bases outside the gene matches. The CDR3 spans 14 residues. Germline assignment: CDR1 GTSNPN and CDR2 SVGIG (reference sequence).

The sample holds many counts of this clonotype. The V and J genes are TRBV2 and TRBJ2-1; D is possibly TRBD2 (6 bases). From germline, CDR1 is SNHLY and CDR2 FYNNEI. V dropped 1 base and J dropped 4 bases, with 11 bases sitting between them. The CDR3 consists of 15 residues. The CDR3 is CASSEEVSGYNEQFF. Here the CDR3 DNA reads TGTGCCAGCAGTGAAGAGGTTAGCGGTTACAATGAGCAGTTCTTC.

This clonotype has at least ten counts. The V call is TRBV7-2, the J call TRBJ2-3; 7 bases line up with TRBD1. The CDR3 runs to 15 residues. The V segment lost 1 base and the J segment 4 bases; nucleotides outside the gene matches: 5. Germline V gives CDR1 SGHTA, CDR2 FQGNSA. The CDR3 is CASSLEQGSADTQYF. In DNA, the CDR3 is TGTGCCAGCAGCTTAGAACAGGGGTCGGCAGATACGCAGTATTTT.